This T cell receptor beta chain was recovered during a study of tumor-infiltrating lymphocytes in glioblastoma multiforme. Study outcomes and limitations: RNA-based TCR sequencing may distort clone frequencies, since cells carry unequal TCR transcript numbers. No surface-marker sorting into functional T cell subtypes was done.

This CDR3 is built from 13 residues. Looked up from germline, CDR1 is MGHRA and CDR2 is YSYEKL. TCRB libraries came from RNA via three nested multiplex PCR rounds. TCRdb independently ran MiXCR on the multiplex PCR reads; one entry per CDR3 protein. The table includes approximately 12,000 distinct CDR3 sequences, 65% to 70% detected once. Comment on this clonotype: The antigen remains unidentified. Sequence at one end of the junction differs from germline and may be a read error.

V and J are TRBV4-1 and TRBJ2-7; the D gene could be TRBD1 or TRBD2 (5 bases each). Specimen: brain tumor tissue. This receptor was taken from a male donor with glioblastoma. The CDR3 sequence is CVSNQDWGYEQYF. In DNA, the CDR3 is TGCGTCAGCAACCAAGATTGGGGGTACGAGCAGTACTTC.